One and the same sample provided the 25 T cell receptor beta chains below, sequenced in a study of blood T cell repertoires in COVID-19. The method was immunoSEQ multiplex PCR; TCRdb's version includes in-frame clones alone and lacks a portion of them. The data show 100,000 to 150,000 clones, with around 63% seen just once and 2% to 2.5% held by the top ten. Sequencing input: peripheral blood. The receptors were sampled from a woman between 65 and 79 years old with acute or convalescent COVID-19.

The CDR3 region is CASSLPGTGGPYEQYF. The CDR3 nucleotides are TGTGCCAGCAGCTTACCCGGGACAGGGGGTCCCTACGAGCAGTACTTC. The J gene is TRBJ2-7, the V gene TRBV5-4, with 11 bases identical to TRBD1. Per germline, CDR1 SGHNT and CDR2 YYREEE (reference sequence). The CDR3 is made up of 16 amino acids. V lost 2 bases and J lost 2; bases outside the gene matches: 6.

This clone was seen a handful of times. This chain joins TRBV30 and TRBJ1-5; no firm D call. In germline, CDR1 is GTSNPN, CDR2 SVGIG (reference sequence). Trimming took 1 base from V and 6 from J, leaving 10 bases between them. This CDR3 has 13 amino acids. CDR3: CAWSGGSTQPQHF. CDR3 nucleotides: TGTGCCTGGAGTGGAGGGAGTACTCAGCCCCAGCATTTT.

This sequence joins TRBV5-1 and TRBJ2-7, with 9 bases matching TRBD1. V gave up 3 bases and J gave up 2 bases; unmatched junction bases: 9. Germline V gene sequence: CDR1 SGHRS, CDR2 YFSETQ. CDR3 length: 16 residues. DNA of the CDR3: TGCGCCAGCAGCTCACGACCGGGACAGGGTACCTACGAGCAGTACTTC. This encodes CASSSRPGQGTYEQYF.

The genes are TRBV6-5 and TRBJ2-1, with D perhaps matching TRBD2 (5 bases). CDR3 length: 11 residues. CDR1 and CDR2 from the germline V gene are MNHEY and SVGAGI. Trimming took off 10 bases at V and 3 bases at J, with 7 bases between the two ends. CDR3 bases: TGTGCCACTCGGGACTACAATGAGCAGTTCTTC. Its protein product is CATRDYNEQFF.

The chain employs TRBV7-9 and TRBJ2-1; D possibly corresponds to TRBD1 (5 bases). The CDR3 is 16 amino acids. Per germline, CDR1 SEHNR and CDR2 FQNEAQ (reference sequence). Trimming left V 4 bases short and J 2 bases short, with 15 bases between. CDR3 DNA sequence: TGTGCCAGCAGCTCCACGCAGGGAAGCCCCTACAATGAGCAGTTCTTC. Translation gives CASSSTQGSPYNEQFF.

This clone was seen a few times. V is TRBV6-5 and J is TRBJ1-2, with TRBD1 identical over 12 bases. Trimming at V came to 7 bases and at J to 5 bases, leaving 2 bases not matched to a gene. Germline CDR1 reads MNHEY; CDR2 reads SVGAGI. This CDR3 region has 13 residues. CDR3 DNA: TGTGCCAGCAAGGGACAGGGGGCGTATGGCTACACCTTC. Protein product: CASKGQGAYGYTF.

In this sample, this clone turned up a few times. This chain connects TRBV18 to TRBJ2-2; D uncertain. Trimming removed 3 bases at V and 3 bases at J, with 5 bases between. The CDR3 length is 13 residues. Germline CDR1 reads KGHSH; CDR2 reads LQKENI. Here the CDR3 DNA reads TGTGCCAGCTCACCTCAGGACACCGGGGAGCTGTTTTTT. Translated, it gives CASSPQDTGELFF.

The chain is built from TRBV19 and TRBJ1-2, with a tentative D call TRBD1 (5 bases). The V end lost 6 bases, the J end lost 5 bases, and 19 bases lay between the germline ends. This CDR3 comprises 15 residues. CDR1 and CDR2 from the germline V gene are LNHDA and SQIVND (reference sequence). The CDR3 nucleotides are TGTGCCAGTAGCCAAGGCCTCTGGGCAGGGTATGGCTACACCTTC. Amino acid sequence: CASSQGLWAGYGYTF. Using reference TRBV19 and TRBJ1-2 for the parts outside the CDR3, the full variable domain is DGGITQSPKYLFRKEGQNVTLSCEQNLNHDAMYWYRQDPGQGLRLIYYSQIVNDFQKGDIAEGYSVSREKKESFPLTVTSAQKNPTAFYLCASSQGLWAGYGYTFGSGTRLTVV.

The V call is TRBV2, the J call TRBJ2-3, with 7 bases aligning to TRBD1. The CDR3 is made up of 13 amino acids. The V segment lost 6 bases and the J segment 6 bases; nucleotides outside the gene matches: 6. CDR1 is SNHLY and CDR2 is FYNNEI in the germline V gene. The CDR3 DNA reads TGTGCCAGCAGCATTGGACAGGTGGATACGCAGTATTTT. This encodes CASSIGQVDTQYF.

This clone appeared a single time. The rearrangement uses TRBV19 and TRBJ2-2, with D possibly matching TRBD2 (6 bases). The CDR3 is 15 amino acids. V lost 6 bases to trimming and J lost 1 base, with 12 bases between them. Germline CDR1 and CDR2: LNHDA and SQIVND (reference sequence). CDR3 residues: CASSPSSVNTGELFF. The CDR3 DNA reads TGTGCCAGTAGCCCGTCTAGCGTGAACACCGGGGAGCTGTTTTTT. Filled out from reference TRBV19 and TRBJ2-2, the complete variable domain reads DGGITQSPKYLFRKEGQNVTLSCEQNLNHDAMYWYRQDPGQGLRLIYYSQIVNDFQKGDIAEGYSVSREKKESFPLTVTSAQKNPTAFYLCASSPSSVNTGELFFGEGSRLTVL.

The chain links TRBV5-1 to TRBJ2-7, with D possibly matching TRBD1 (5 bases). Trimming took off 0 bases at V and 1 base at J, with 5 bases between the two ends. This CDR3 region has 13 residues. The germline CDR1 and CDR2 sequences are SGHRS and YFSETQ. As DNA, the CDR3 is TGCGCCAGCAGCTTGGACAGGTCCTACGAGCAGTACTTC. Protein: CASSLDRSYEQYF.

The J gene is TRBJ1-2, the V gene TRBV5-1, with a possible D match to TRBD1 (6 bases). This CDR3 has 13 amino acids. Germline CDR1 SGHRS, CDR2 YFSETQ. V was pared by 4 bases and J by 3 bases, with 10 bases between. The CDR3 spells CASSQQGDYGYTF. The CDR3 nucleotides read TGCGCCAGCAGCCAACAGGGAGACTATGGCTACACCTTC.

V and J are TRBV5-4 and TRBJ2-3, with TRBD2 matching over 13 bases. Germline CDR1 SGHNT, CDR2 YYREEE (reference sequence). With V trimmed by 4 bases and J by 5 bases, 4 bases remained unmatched. The CDR3 runs to 15 residues. CDR3 sequence: CASSPGLAGQDTQYF. DNA for the CDR3: TGTGCCAGCAGCCCGGGACTAGCGGGACAAGATACGCAGTATTTT.

The chain couples TRBV4-1 to TRBJ1-1; 11 nucleotides align to TRBD1. The CDR3 is 15 amino acids. Germline V lookup: CDR1 MGHRA, CDR2 YSYEKL. V dropped 4 bases and J dropped 4; count of bases not matched to a gene: 5. The CDR3, as DNA: TGCGCCAGCAGCCGAGGACAGGGGGCGACCACTGAAGCTTTCTTT. The encoded protein is CASSRGQGATTEAFF.

This clone came up once. This chain connects TRBV9 to TRBJ2-2; 7 bases are shared with TRBD1. Trimming took 2 bases from V and 3 from J; bases not matched to a gene: 4. Germline V gene data show CDR1 as SGDLS and CDR2 as YYNGEE. CDR3 length equals 15 residues. Here the CDR3 DNA reads TGTGCCAGCAGCGTGACAGGGCAGGACACCGGGGAGCTGTTTTTT. Translated: CASSVTGQDTGELFF.

The rearrangement joins TRBV6-5 to TRBJ1-1; D not certain. V was clipped by 5 bases and J by 4 bases, with 17 bases between them. This CDR3 region has 15 residues. Germline values: CDR1 MNHEY, CDR2 SVGAGI. The CDR3 is CASSRPLGRSTEAFF. In DNA, the CDR3 is TGTGCCAGCAGTCGCCCCCTAGGGAGGAGCACTGAAGCTTTCTTT.

This clone was observed many times. V and J are TRBV4-3 and TRBJ1-1, with unresolved D. Germline assignment: CDR1 LGHNA and CDR2 YSLEER. CDR3 length: 14 residues. The V gene lost 4 bases and the J gene lost 4 bases, with 13 bases spanning the gap. CDR3 nucleotides: TGCGCCAGCAGCCCGAGGTCGTTCGGCACTGAAGCTTTCTTT. This gives the protein CASSPRSFGTEAFF.

V gene TRBV10-1 combines with J gene TRBJ1-1; 9 nucleotides line up with TRBD1. The CDR3 totals 17 residues. V was pared by 6 bases and J by 3 bases, with 14 bases of the junction left unmatched. CDR1 is WNHNN, CDR2 SYGVQD, per germline (reference sequence). The CDR3 bases are TGCGCCAGCAGGGAAATTAACAGGGGGCAGGTGGACACTGAAGCTTTCTTT. Its translation is CASREINRGQVDTEAFF.

This rearrangement joins TRBV6-1 to TRBJ2-7, with D possibly matching TRBD1 (6 bases). Trimming cost V 4 bases and J 2 bases, with 24 bases left between them. Germline V gene lookup returns CDR1 MNHNS and CDR2 SASEGT. This CDR3 region has 18 residues. The chain's CDR3 is CASSVPRQALIPTYEQYF. CDR3 coding DNA: TGTGCCAGCAGTGTCCCACGACAGGCCCTTATACCTACCTACGAGCAGTACTTC.

The chain carries TRBV6-5 and TRBJ2-7, with 7 bases fitting TRBD1. This CDR3 spans 14 amino acids. Germline lookup yields CDR1 MNHEY and CDR2 SVGAGI. V lost 2 bases to trimming and J lost 8 bases; unmatched junction nucleotides: 9. The CDR3 loop reads CASSYRERGRKQYF. CDR3 nucleotide sequence: TGTGCCAGCAGTTACAGGGAAAGGGGGCGAAAGCAGTACTTC.

There are a few counts of this clone. This chain connects TRBV4-2 to TRBJ1-1; weak D call: TRBD1 (5 bases). The CDR3 sequence is 14 residues long. V lost 6 bases to trimming and J lost 4 bases, with 15 bases between them. The germline CDR1 and CDR2 sequences are LGHNA and YNFKEQ. For the CDR3, the DNA is TGTGCCAGCAGACAGGTAGTTAGGGCCACTGAAGCTTTCTTT. Protein sequence: CASRQVVRATEAFF.

The J gene is TRBJ2-1, the V gene TRBV27; 9 positions match TRBD2. The germline gives CDR1 MNHEY, CDR2 SMNVEV (reference sequence). The CDR3 is made up of 16 amino acids. With 6 bases clipped from V and 5 bases from J, the junction kept 11 bases outside the gene matches. CDR3 DNA: TGTGCCAGCAGCCCGGGCGGCGGGGGGGCGAACAATGAGCAGTTCTTC. Protein product: CASSPGGGGANNEQFF.

The J gene is TRBJ1-6, the V gene TRBV7-2; TRBD1 aligns across 11 bases. The trim removed 5 bases at V and 7 bases at J, leaving 4 bases unmatched. Germline V gene lookup returns CDR1 SGHTA and CDR2 FQGNSA. The CDR3 has 15 residues. The CDR3: CASSPWTGGNSPLHF. CDR3 coding DNA: TGTGCCAGCAGCCCATGGACAGGGGGCAATTCACCCCTCCACTTT.

This sequence joins TRBV4-3 and TRBJ2-3, with 10 bases fitting TRBD2. J was trimmed by 0 bases and V by 0 bases; bases with no gene match: 15. Germline V gene lookup returns CDR1 LGHNA and CDR2 YSLEER. The CDR3 consists of 21 residues. The CDR3 nucleotides are TGCGCCAGCAGCCAAGAGGCTAGCGGGGGCGTACATTCCTCTAGCACAGATACGCAGTATTTT. Translation: CASSQEASGGVHSSSTDTQYF.

V gene TRBV19 combines with J gene TRBJ1-3; tentative D call: TRBD1 (5 bases). Trimming removed 9 bases at V and 0 bases at J, with 9 bases between. The CDR3 is made up of 13 amino acids. Per the germline V gene, CDR1 is LNHDA and CDR2 is SQIVND (reference sequence). CDR3 sequence (DNA): TGTGCCAGCGGGACTAACTCTGGAAACACCATATATTTT. Encoded protein: CASGTNSGNTIYF.